The clone carrying this T cell receptor beta chain came up a few times. The antigen is unknown. These data belong to a study of T-cell reconstitution after alpha-beta-depleted transplantation in children. Findings and limits, study-wide: Roughly two months post-transplant, alpha-beta T cells reportedly originated from several hundred graft clones that had expanded. A year post-transplant, T-cell counts and diversity derived mostly from newly produced T cells. The high TCRbeta diversity at day 60 in some patients came from surviving recipient T cells and thymic progenitors.

Preparation of the TCRbeta library used unique molecular identifiers. TCRdb re-called the PCR reads with MiXCR, one entry per CDR3 protein. This table has about 980,000 distinct CDR3 sequences, roughly 29% appearing once. CDR3 size: 13 residues. Germline CDR1 and CDR2: SGHRS and YFSETQ. Between the trimmed V and J ends, which lost 4 bases and 3 bases, there was a span of 9 bases. The specimen was PBMCs, mostly from graft donor cells, collected 360 days after TCRalphabeta/CD19-depleted stem cell transplant. V gene TRBV5-1 combines with J gene TRBJ2-3; possible D gene TRBD2, 5 bases. This sequence originates from a boy in the first two years of life who had a stem cell transplant for SCID, so the T cells may come from the graft donor. The chain's CDR3 is CASSKLETDTQYF. The CDR3 DNA reads TGCGCCAGCAGCAAACTAGAAACAGATACGCAGTATTTT.